This TCR beta chain originates from a study of a mutant IDH1 vaccine in newly diagnosed glioma. Background on the study: V12 corresponded to week 35 and V13 to week 47.

The CDR3 totals 16 residues. Germline CDR1 SGHNT, CDR2 YYREEE (reference sequence). V lost 0 bases to trimming and J lost 3 bases; unmatched junction nucleotides: 4. The time point is: week 47, end of study. Vaccination used 300 ug of mutant IDH1 20-mer peptide per dose, with topical imiquimod. This clone was counted between two and nine times. Its antigen is not known. Clones were sequenced by immunoSEQ multiplex PCR, and TCRdb holds only the in-frame ones, with some missing. The table has roughly 31,000 clones, around 82% seen once. This specimen consisted of PBMCs, obtained from a glioma patient whose treatment included an IDH1 peptide vaccine. The source of this sequence is a man aged 30 to 39 with glioma. This chain joins TRBV5-4 and TRBJ1-5; 9 nucleotides agree with TRBD1. The CDR3 DNA is TGTGCCAGCAGCTTGGGCGGGACAGGGTACAATCAGCCCCAGCATTTT. Translating it yields CASSLGGTGYNQPQHF.